A single sample gave rise to the 3 T cell receptor beta chains below, sequenced in a study of blood T cell repertoires in COVID-19. Method: immunoSEQ multiplex PCR; TCRdb's copy keeps in-frame clones and lacks some. The table includes about 160,000 clones, 82% detected once. The sequenced sample consisted of peripheral blood. These receptors all come from a woman aged 40 to 55 with COVID-19, enrolled during active disease.

The sample holds a few counts of this clone. The chain recombines TRBV7-3 with TRBJ1-1, with D possibly matching TRBD1 (6 bases). V was pared by 8 bases and J by 1 base, with 11 bases between. The CDR3 is made up of 13 amino acids. CDR1 and CDR2 (germline): SGHTA, FQGTGA. Here the CDR3 DNA reads TGTGCCAGCGGATGGGACAAGAACACTGAAGCTTTCTTT. Amino acid sequence: CASGWDKNTEAFF.

The CDR3: CASSSLPGENSPLHF. The CDR3 region has the DNA TGTGCCAGCAGCTCCCTTCCAGGCGAGAATTCACCCCTCCACTTT. V usage is TRBV7-6 and J usage is TRBJ1-6; D gene ambiguous. Per germline, CDR1 SGHVS and CDR2 FNYEAQ. The CDR3 runs to 15 residues. Between the trimmed V and J ends, which lost 4 bases and 7 bases, there was a span of 14 bases. Using reference TRBV7-6 and TRBJ1-6 for the parts outside the CDR3, the full variable domain is GAGVSQSPRYKVTKRGQDVALRCDPISGHVSLYWYRQALGQGPEFLTYFNYEAQQDKSGLPNDRFSAERPEGSISTLTIQRTEQRDSAMYRCASSSLPGENSPLHFGNGTRLTVT.

The chain recombines TRBV11-2 with TRBJ1-1; 7 bases agree with TRBD1. CDR1 and CDR2 from the germline V gene are SGHAT and FQNNGV. J lost 4 bases, V lost 1 base, and 12 bases had no gene match. The CDR3 is made up of 17 amino acids. CDR3 nucleotide sequence: TGTGCCAGCAGCTTAGGTGGTTTTAGGGACAGCAGCACTGAAGCTTTCTTT. The encoded protein is CASSLGGFRDSSTEAFF.